Listed below are T cell receptor beta chains from one sample, sequenced in a study of OX40 agonist ivuxolimab in advanced cancers. Data came from immunoSEQ multiplex PCR; TCRdb stores just in-frame clones and leaves some out. The sample includes tens of thousands of clones, about 94% of them seen just once. The sample in question was CD4+ or CD8+ T cells sorted from blood, obtained in a trial of the OX40 agonist ivuxolimab. All receptors come from an adult with an advanced solid tumor such as melanoma, head and neck, liver or kidney cancer. Both conserved end residues are part of each CDR3. D genes are given only for firm matches. Size values are once, few and many counts, or a class for expanded clones, and some rows have none.

clone_size,j_call,d_call,v_call,cdr3_nt,cdr3_aa
NA,TRBJ2-1,NA,TRBV11-2,TGTGCCAGCAGCTCCTTAGCGACAGTTCTGAATGAGCAGTTCTTC,CASSSLATVLNEQFF
NA,TRBJ2-3,TRBD1,TRBV15,TGTGCCACCAGCAGAGGACAGGGGGTGACAGATACGCAGTATTTT,CATSRGQGVTDTQYF
NA,TRBJ2-7,NA,TRBV23-1,TGCGCCAGCAGTCAATCGGACTCCTCCTACGAGCAGTACTTC,CASSQSDSSYEQYF
NA,TRBJ1-1,NA,TRBV6-5,TGTGCCAGCAGTTACTCGAGTGGAGGGAGCACTGAAGCTTTCTTT,CASSYSSGGSTEAFF
NA,TRBJ2-5,NA,TRBV27,TGTGCCAGCACCTCGAGCCCTTGGGAGACCCAGTACTTC,CASTSSPWETQYF
NA,TRBJ1-2,NA,TRBV2,TGTGCCAGCAGTGGTTTTGCAGGGAGCCATGGCTACACCTTC,CASSGFAGSHGYTF
NA,TRBJ2-7,TRBD2,TRBV6-1,TGTGCCAGCAGTGAATCAGGGAGGGAAGGCGAGCAGTACTTC,CASSESGREGEQYF
NA,TRBJ1-1,NA,TRBV2,TGTGCCAGCAGTAGCCGACGTGGAACTGAAGCTTTCTTT,CASSSRRGTEAFF
NA,TRBJ2-7,TRBD2,TRBV5-1,TGCGCCAGCAGCTTGGGAGGACTAGCGGGAGTAGGATACGAGCAGTACTTC,CASSLGGLAGVGYEQYF
NA,TRBJ2-7,NA,TRBV6-5,TGTGCCAGCAGGCTCCGGGACCGTTCCTACGAGCAGTACTTC,CASRLRDRSYEQYF
NA,TRBJ1-5,TRBD1,TRBV6-1,TGTGCCAGCAGTGGGGACAGGGTGGCTCAGCCCCAGCATTTT,CASSGDRVAQPQHF
NA,TRBJ1-5,NA,TRBV7-6,TGTGCCAGCAGCTTACAGGAAGGGAGCAATCAGCCCCAGCATTTT,CASSLQEGSNQPQHF
NA,TRBJ2-3,NA,TRBV29-1,TGCAGCGTTTGCGACCTCGCCCGCACAGATACGCAGTATTTT,CSVCDLARTDTQYF
NA,TRBJ2-4,NA,TRBV2,TGTGCCAGCAGTCCGGGGGCAGCCGTAGCCAAAAACATTCAGTACTTC,CASSPGAAVAKNIQYF
NA,TRBJ2-6,NA,TRBV28,TGTGCCAGCAGTTGGGGGGCCGTTGGGGCCAACGTCCTGACTTTC,CASSWGAVGANVLTF
NA,TRBJ2-7,TRBD1,TRBV5-5,TGTGCCAGCACCGGGTTTGGGACAGCTTACGAGCAGTACTTC,CASTGFGTAYEQYF
NA,TRBJ2-7,TRBD1,TRBV5-4,TGTGCCAGCAGCAGAGGGACAGGGGCCTCCTACGAGCAGTACTTC,CASSRGTGASYEQYF
NA,TRBJ2-7,TRBD1,TRBV5-1,TGCGCCAGCAGCTCCGGACAGGCAGGCGAGCAGTACTTC,CASSSGQAGEQYF
NA,TRBJ1-1,NA,TRBV5-1,TGCGCCAGCAGCTGGGCCTCGGGGACTGAAGCTTTCTTT,CASSWASGTEAFF
once,TRBJ2-7,NA,TRBV5-1,TGCGCCAGCAGCTTGATGGACAGCACCTACGAGCAGTACTTC,CASSLMDSTYEQYF
NA,TRBJ2-2,NA,TRBV5-1,TGCGCCAGCAGCTCGGATGGCCCGTTCGCGAACACCGGGGAGCTGTTTTTT,CASSSDGPFANTGELFF
NA,TRBJ2-1,TRBD1,TRBV7-3,TGTGCCAGCAGCCGGCAGGGGGCTTCCAATGAGCAGTTCTTC,CASSRQGASNEQFF
NA,TRBJ2-7,NA,TRBV5-6,TGTGCCAGCAGGGGGAATGAACCCTACGAGCAGTACTTC,CASRGNEPYEQYF
NA,TRBJ2-5,NA,TRBV7-2,TGTGCCAGCAGCTACGGACTTCCGCTCCAGTACTTC,CASSYGLPLQYF
once,TRBJ2-2,NA,TRBV5-1,TGCGCCAGCAGCTTGGGACAGGCGACTAACACCGGGGAGCTGTTTTTT,CASSLGQATNTGELFF